The clone carrying this T cell receptor beta chain appeared many times. This sample is drawn from a study of regulatory T cells in long-lasting Graves disease. Assembly of TCR beta libraries relied on iRepertoire HTBI primers together with Arm-PCR of CDR3 regions. A single record per CDR3 protein comes from TCRdb applying MiXCR to the multiplex PCR reads. The repertoire holds 400,000 to 550,000 distinct CDR3 sequences, approximately 15% seen once, with over 15% in the top ten. Regarding time point: newly diagnosed GD, antithyroid drugs for less than 3 months. The TCR library was made from RNA extracted from PBMCs. This sample was shared with a second study, whose subject was T cells in Graves' hyperthyroidism and ophthalmopathy.

Sequencing used peripheral blood mononuclear cells (PBMCs), obtained at new diagnosis, from a patient treated with antithyroid drugs. The TCR originated in a woman aged 25 to 45 with Graves disease.

The CDR3 sequence: CASSPWKSGNTIYF. The CDR3 DNA reads TGTGCCAGCAGCCCGTGGAAGAGTGGAAACACCATATATTTT. The rearrangement links TRBV12-3 or TRBV12-4 to TRBJ1-3, with unresolved D. Trimming took off 6 bases at V and 3 bases at J, with 12 bases between the two ends. The CDR3 covers 14 residues.